This note documents a single T cell receptor (beta chain) sequence. The data belong to a study of identifying expanded T cells in peripheral blood. Assay: immunoSEQ multiplex PCR; the TCRdb copy retains only in-frame clones and omits some. The table shows approximately 120,000 clones, with about 87% occurring only once. CDR1 is SQVTM and CDR2 is ANQGSEA in the germline V gene. Unmatched junction bases numbered 8, after V lost 7 bases and J lost 3 bases. This CDR3 region has 14 residues. Sequenced material: blood. The J gene is TRBJ1-2, the V gene TRBV29-1; the match to TRBD1 covers 10 bases. The clonotype originates from a person between 18 and 70 years old in good health. The CDR3 DNA reads as TGCAGCGCCGGGACAGGGGATGCGGACTATGGCTACACCTTC. Translating gives CSAGTGDADYGYTF.